This T cell receptor beta chain originates from a study of blood T cell repertoires in COVID-19. In the study overall: COVID-19 samples, acute and convalescent, were from the United States, Italy and Spain. T cells, B-cell-depleted T cells, or PBMCs supplied cDNA or gDNA.

Per the study methods: Nucleated cell counts were estimated from reference gene primer amplification. The data were produced by immunoSEQ multiplex PCR, yet TCRdb's version contains in-frame clones alone and is incomplete. The V and J calls and the clone size are those of that table, but D and trimming were determined from the DNA. The sample holds a few hundred thousand clones, approximately 90% seen once. The V gene's germline CDR1 is SGHTA and CDR2 FQGNSA. The V end was cut by 1 base, the J end by 3 bases, with 12 bases between. This CDR3 has 15 amino acids. V is TRBV7-2 and J is TRBJ2-5; D is possibly TRBD1 (5 bases). This TCR was sampled from a man aged 25 to 40 with acute or convalescent COVID-19. Source material: peripheral blood. The DNA for the CDR3 is TGTGCCAGCAGCTTAGATTGGACATCCAAAGAGACCCAGTACTTC. It encodes CASSLDWTSKETQYF.